Shown below are 16 T cell receptor beta chains from a single sample sequenced in a study of CXCR3-negative and CXCR3-positive naive CD8 T cells. Study-level points and caveats: Naive cells positive for CXCR3 carried more hydrophobic TRB CDR3s than CXCR3-negative ones.

Researchers prepared the TRB cDNA libraries using 5' RACE with UMI labels. TCRdb re-called the 5' RACE reads, yielding one record per CDR3 amino acid sequence without DNA. This specimen shows some 150,000 distinct CDR3 sequences; the ten leading clones hold around 0.41%. Their recognized antigens are unknown. Sample: naive CXCR3+ CD8+ T cells from blood. Subset: CD45RO-CCR7+CD27+CD95- naive CD8+ T cells expressing CXCR3 (TNR3+). The receptors here all came from a human donor in good health. Some clones in this sample may be carry-over from other donors' samples.

The chain carries TRBV4-3 and TRBJ1-2; the TCRdb D gene call, TRBD1, has no DNA to confirm it. Per germline, CDR1 LGHNA and CDR2 YSLEER. This CDR3 contains 15 residues. The CDR3 here is CASSQDVPGSYGYTF.

V and J are TRBV21-1 and TRBJ2-5. TRBV21-1 is reported as a pseudogene. The CDR3 contains 14 residues. The CDR3 is CASSTRPPQETQYF.

V and J are TRBV7-9 and TRBJ2-3. This CDR3 comprises 15 residues. Germline CDR1 is SEHNR and CDR2 is FQNEAQ (reference sequence). The CDR3 is CASSSTQTSTDTQYF.

V gene TRBV19 combines with J gene TRBJ1-5. The germline V gene has CDR1 LNHDA and CDR2 SQIVND (reference sequence). The CDR3 consists of 15 residues. The CDR3 reads CASTLASYSNQPQHF.

The chain employs TRBV12-3 or TRBV12-4 and TRBJ1-5. The CDR3 covers 15 residues. The chain's CDR3 is CASSLSVHPNQPQHF.

The V and J genes are TRBV2 and TRBJ1-3; TCRdb's D call of TRBD1 is untestable without DNA. Germline V gene data show CDR1 as SNHLY and CDR2 as FYNNEI. The CDR3 has 14 residues. CDR3 sequence: CASTGGGSGNTIYF. Drawing the rest from reference TRBV2 and TRBJ1-3, the complete variable domain is EPEVTQTPSHQVTQMGQEVILRCVPISNHLYFYWYRQILGQKVEFLVSFYNNEISEKSEIFDDQFSVERPDGSNFTLKIRSTKLEDSAMYFCASTGGGSGNTIYFGEGSWLTVV.

CDR3 in amino acids: CASSWPHPAKNIQYF. The chain recombines TRBV11-2 with TRBJ2-4; TCRdb designates TRBD1, a call that cannot be tested without DNA. The V gene's germline CDR1 is SGHAT and CDR2 FQNNGV. CDR3 length: 15 residues. The variable domain in full, completed from reference TRBV11-2 and TRBJ2-4, reads EAGVAQSPRYKIIEKRQSVAFWCNPISGHATLYWYQQILGQGPKLLIQFQNNGVVDDSQLPKDRFSAERLKGVDSTLKIQPAKLEDSAVYLCASSWPHPAKNIQYFGAGTRLSVL.

The V gene is TRBV7-8, the J gene TRBJ2-7; the D gene TCRdb calls, TRBD1, cannot be checked with no DNA. Germline V gene lookup returns CDR1 SGHVS and CDR2 FQNEAQ. The CDR3 runs 16 residues. CDR3 amino acids: CASSLASGQGVYEQYF. Complete variable domain (other parts from reference TRBV7-8 and TRBJ2-7): GAGVSQSPRYKVAKRGQDVALRCDPISGHVSLFWYQQALGQGPEFLTYFQNEAQLDKSGLPSDRFFAERPEGSVSTLKIQRTQQEDSAVYLCASSLASGQGVYEQYFGPGTRLTVT.

The chain couples TRBV5-4 to TRBJ2-3; lacking DNA, the TRBD2 call made by TCRdb goes unchecked. The CDR3 sequence is 16 residues long. Per germline, CDR1 SGHNT and CDR2 YYREEE (reference sequence). This CDR3 is CASSSGLAGFTDTQYF.

This chain joins TRBV25-1 and TRBJ2-1; TCRdb's assignment of TRBD2 cannot be checked, as there is no DNA. Germline CDR1 and CDR2: MGHDK and SYGVNS. The CDR3 runs to 15 residues. The CDR3 protein is CASSEGTSGFNEQFF.

V and J are TRBV28 and TRBJ1-2; checking the TCRdb D call of TRBD1 is not possible without DNA. CDR1 and CDR2 from the germline V gene are MDHEN and SYDVKM. The CDR3 is made up of 14 amino acids. The CDR3: CASTPFRTNYGYTF.

CDR3 amino acids: CASSLYPGAPGGETQYF. This chain uses TRBV7-3 with TRBJ2-5; TCRdb picks TRBD2, but there is no DNA to check that call. The CDR3 is made up of 17 amino acids. CDR1 is SGHTA, CDR2 FQGTGA, per germline.

V and J are TRBV27 and TRBJ2-1. Germline V gene lookup returns CDR1 MNHEY and CDR2 SMNVEV (reference sequence). CDR3 length: 14 residues. CDR3: CAISGGGPYNEQFF.

The V gene is TRBV7-7, the J gene TRBJ2-7; TCRdb's D call of TRBD2 is untestable without DNA. The germline gives CDR1 SSHAT, CDR2 FNYEAQ (reference sequence). The CDR3 covers 17 residues. This CDR3 is CASSSSGLAGETYEQYF.

The chain carries TRBV5-1 and TRBJ2-3; TCRdb's D call, TRBD2, is unchecked because there is no DNA. Germline V gene sequence: CDR1 SGHRS, CDR2 YFSETQ. This CDR3 contains 15 residues. CDR3 sequence: CASSFQRESPDTQYF.

The chain employs TRBV13 and TRBJ1-3. Germline V gives CDR1 PRHDT, CDR2 FYEKMQ (reference sequence). There are 14 residues in the CDR3. CDR3 residues: CASSLGQLENTIYF.